This TCR beta chain derives from a study of blood T cell repertoires in COVID-19. Germline assignment: CDR1 MDHEN and CDR2 SYDVKM. The CDR3 has 18 residues. V lost 4 bases to trimming and J lost 2 bases; unmatched junction nucleotides: 10. The protocol was immunoSEQ multiplex PCR, while the TCRdb copy is restricted to in-frame clones and leaves out a portion. The data show 150,000 to 200,000 clones, with about 88% seen just once and 5.5% to 7% held by the top ten. The specimen sequenced was peripheral blood. The clonotype was recovered from a middle-aged man with active or convalescent COVID-19. The chain couples TRBV28 to TRBJ1-5; 11 bases map to TRBD1. The CDR3: CASSSPGQGVLGNQPQHF. Here the CDR3 DNA reads TGTGCCAGCAGTTCACCGGGACAGGGGGTACTCGGCAATCAGCCCCAGCATTTT.